A single sample is the source of the 31 T cell receptor beta chains below, sequenced in a study of blood T cell repertoires in COVID-19. TCRdb's copy holds only in-frame clones and misses some; the assay was immunoSEQ multiplex PCR. The sample has approximately 140,000 clones; around 89% are singletons. Sequenced input: peripheral blood. Receptors were obtained from a human donor in a cohort sampled during active COVID-19.

A few counts support this clone. The chain couples TRBV4-1 to TRBJ2-3; 15 nucleotides agree with TRBD2. V lost 3 bases to trimming and J lost 5 bases; unmatched junction nucleotides: 6. Germline CDR1 and CDR2: MGHRA and YSYEKL. This CDR3 has 17 amino acids. The CDR3 is CASSHGLAGGPGDTQYF. In DNA, the CDR3 is TGCGCCAGCAGCCACGGACTAGCGGGGGGGCCGGGAGATACGCAGTATTTT.

The rearrangement joins TRBV5-1 to TRBJ1-3, with 12 positions matching TRBD1. V trimming: 0 bases; J trimming: 0 bases; junction bases outside the gene matches: 10. Germline CDR1 SGHRS, CDR2 YFSETQ. The CDR3 is 20 residues long. CDR3 coding DNA: TGCGCCAGCAGCTTGGGCCCAACCGGGACAGGGGGCCTCTCTGGAAACACCATATATTTT. Amino acids: CASSLGPTGTGGLSGNTIYF.

CDR3 nucleotide sequence: TGTGCCAGCAGTCGGACTAGCGGGGGGGCCGGAACCGGGGAGCTGTTTTTT. Residues: CASSRTSGGAGTGELFF. The J gene is TRBJ2-2, the V gene TRBV6-2 or TRBV6-3; 15 bases agree with TRBD2. CDR1 and CDR2 (germline): MNHEY, SVGEGT. The CDR3 extends over 17 amino acids. V shed 5 bases, J shed 5 bases, and the junction held 6 bases outside the gene matches.

The V call is TRBV19, the J call TRBJ1-2, with 10 bases that match TRBD1. In germline, CDR1 is LNHDA, CDR2 SQIVND (reference sequence). This CDR3 comprises 16 residues. V shed 10 bases, J shed 4 bases, and the junction held 15 bases outside the gene matches. CDR3 coding DNA: TGTGCCACCAGGACAGGGGGGTCCCGGCTCCGCTATGGCTACACCTTC. Translation gives CATRTGGSRLRYGYTF.

The chain couples TRBV18 to TRBJ2-1; 11 bases are a match to TRBD1. The CDR3 contains 15 residues. Germline V gene data show CDR1 as KGHSH and CDR2 as LQKENI. V lost 5 bases to trimming and J lost 4 bases; unmatched junction nucleotides: 4. The CDR3 DNA follows: TGTGCCAGCTCAGCAGGACAGGGGGCTTACAATGAGCAGTTCTTC. It yields the protein CASSAGQGAYNEQFF.

The chain links TRBV15 to TRBJ2-1, with TRBD2 identical over 9 bases. Germline-derived CDR1 and CDR2 are LNHNV and YYDKDF (reference sequence). Trimming took 3 bases from V and 9 from J; bases not matched to a gene: 9. The CDR3 runs 15 residues. The CDR3 here is CATSSGGGGAGEQFF. The CDR3 region has the DNA TGTGCCACCAGCAGCGGGGGCGGGGGGGCCGGTGAGCAGTTCTTC.

The chain has TRBV29-1 and TRBJ1-1, with 7 positions matching TRBD1. This CDR3 comprises 15 residues. Germline V gives CDR1 SQVTM, CDR2 ANQGSEA. J was trimmed by 7 bases and V by 8 bases; bases with no gene match: 19. The CDR3 region has the DNA TGCAGCCCCCGGACAGGCTGGTCCCTCCGCAATGAAGCTTTCTTT. It yields the protein CSPRTGWSLRNEAFF.

The J gene is TRBJ1-3, the V gene TRBV20-1, with 7 positions matching TRBD1. The CDR3 runs 14 residues. Germline CDR1 and CDR2: DFQATT and SNEGSKA (reference sequence). V was clipped by 3 bases and J by 5 bases; unmatched bases: 7. The CDR3 DNA reads TGCAGTGCTAGTCGACAGGGTTACAGAAACACCATATATTTT. Amino acids: CSASRQGYRNTIYF.

The genes are TRBV11-1 and TRBJ2-1; tentative D call: TRBD2 (7 bases). The V end lost 5 bases, the J end lost 8 bases, and 19 bases lay between the germline ends. CDR3 size: 15 residues. CDR1 is SGHAT, CDR2 FQDESV, per germline (reference sequence). CDR3: CASSPLRGASDEQFF. CDR3 nucleotide sequence: TGTGCCAGCAGCCCACTCCGGGGGGCAAGCGATGAGCAGTTCTTC. Drawing the rest from reference TRBV11-1 and TRBJ2-1, the complete variable domain is EAEVAQSPRYKITEKSQAVAFWCDPISGHATLYWYRQILGQGPELLVQFQDESVVDDSQLPKDRFSAERLKGVDSTLKIQPAELGDSAMYLCASSPLRGASDEQFFGPGTRLTVL.

The chain joins TRBV19 to TRBJ2-3, with D possibly being TRBD1 (7 bases). Germline V gene lookup returns CDR1 LNHDA and CDR2 SQIVND (reference sequence). V lost 5 bases to trimming and J lost 3 bases, with 15 bases between them. The CDR3 is made up of 15 amino acids. In DNA, the CDR3 is TGTGCCAGTAGTGACCAGGGGGGTTGGACAGATACGCAGTATTTT. This translates into CASSDQGGWTDTQYF.

This clone was counted once. The V call is TRBV21-1, the J call TRBJ1-5; the table names TRBD1, a call not compared with the DNA. TRBV21-1 is a pseudogene locus. This CDR3 is built from 20 residues. The CDR3 is CASSKGGPGTTAGRNQPQHF. The CDR3 DNA reads as TGTGCCAGCAGCAAAGGTGGCCCCGGGACAACGGCAGGTAGGAATCAGCCCCAGCATTTT.

CDR3 region: CASSISPSGGIDTQYF. The CDR3 DNA follows: TGTGCCAGTAGTATATCGCCTAGCGGGGGGATAGATACGCAGTATTTT. The V call is TRBV19, the J call TRBJ2-3; 11 bases align to TRBD2. The CDR3 loop spans 16 amino acids. Germline trimming cut 2 bases from V and 5 bases from J; bases unmatched to any gene: 6. The germline V gene has CDR1 LNHDA and CDR2 SQIVND (reference sequence). The entire variable domain, with the rest obtained from reference TRBV19 and TRBJ2-3, is as follows: DGGITQSPKYLFRKEGQNVTLSCEQNLNHDAMYWYRQDPGQGLRLIYYSQIVNDFQKGDIAEGYSVSREKKESFPLTVTSAQKNPTAFYLCASSISPSGGIDTQYFGPGTRLTVL.

Only one count was recorded for this clone. The chain recombines TRBV16 with TRBJ1-2, with 8 bases aligning to TRBD1. Germline V gene sequence: CDR1 KGHSY, CDR2 FQNENV. The CDR3 totals 15 residues. Trimming removed 0 bases from V and 7 bases from J; junction bases left unmatched: 7. The CDR3 spells CASSQSTQGARGYTF. The DNA of the CDR3 is TGTGCCAGCAGCCAATCGACTCAGGGGGCGCGTGGCTACACCTTC.

The genes are TRBV7-7 and TRBJ1-6; maybe TRBD1 (5 bases). The CDR3 spans 14 residues. Germline CDR1 SSHAT, CDR2 FNYEAQ (reference sequence). Trimming took off 3 bases at V and 6 bases at J, with 9 bases between the two ends. The CDR3 protein is CASSLSGRNSPLHF. The CDR3, as DNA: TGTGCCAGCAGCTTGTCAGGGCGTAATTCACCCCTCCACTTT.

This chain uses TRBV6-1 with TRBJ1-4, with 7 bases that match TRBD1. V lost 2 bases and J lost 5; bases outside the gene matches: 5. The CDR3 is 15 residues long. Germline assignment: CDR1 MNHNS and CDR2 SASEGT. In nucleotides, the CDR3 is TGTGCCAGCAGTGAATCCCACAGGGGAAATGAAAAACTGTTTTTT. Protein: CASSESHRGNEKLFF.

Regarding this clone: The same CDR3 also results from other DNA sequences found in this sample. The chain carries TRBV12-3 or TRBV12-4 and TRBJ1-2; D possibly corresponds to TRBD1 (5 bases). V was shortened by 8 bases and J by 3 bases, with 7 bases between the two germline ends. The CDR3 sequence is 11 residues long. CDR3 in amino acids: CASSRDYGYTF. CDR3 in DNA: TGTGCCAGCTCCAGGGACTATGGCTACACCTTC.

This chain connects TRBV12-3 or TRBV12-4 to TRBJ2-2, with D tentatively TRBD1 (5 bases). V lost 6 bases and J lost 7, with 12 bases in between. This CDR3 comprises 13 residues. The CDR3: CASSQDTLGELFF. DNA for the CDR3: TGTGCCAGCAGCCAGGACACTCTCGGGGAGCTGTTTTTT.

The CDR3 loop is CASRRLAGGVGNEQFF. The DNA for the CDR3 is TGTGCCAGCAGGCGACTGGCTGGCGGTGTAGGCAATGAGCAGTTCTTC. The chain has TRBV2 and TRBJ2-1; D gene unclear. The CDR3 extends over 16 amino acids. Germline V gives CDR1 SNHLY, CDR2 FYNNEI. V was shortened by 6 bases and J by 6 bases, with 21 bases between the two germline ends.

The chain has TRBV7-9 and TRBJ1-2; D is undetermined. With 1 base removed from V and 4 bases from J, the gap between germline ends came to 4 bases. CDR3 length: 12 amino acids. CDR1 is SEHNR and CDR2 is FQNEAQ in the germline V gene (reference sequence). CDR3 DNA sequence: TGTGCCAGCAGCTTAGACGGCTATGGCTACACCTTC. Amino acids: CASSLDGYGYTF.

The chain carries TRBV9 and TRBJ2-3; 11 bases agree with TRBD2. This CDR3 is 18 amino acids long. Germline V gene data show CDR1 as SGDLS and CDR2 as YYNGEE. V shed 0 bases, J shed 2 bases, and the junction held 8 bases outside the gene matches. The CDR3 nucleotides are TGTGCCAGCAGCGTAGCCCCTACGACTAGCGGGGCCACAGATACGCAGTATTTT. It specifies CASSVAPTTSGATDTQYF.

The chain recombines TRBV7-9 with TRBJ2-3; TRBD2 matches 8 bases. Germline values: CDR1 SEHNR, CDR2 FQNEAQ (reference sequence). V gave up 3 bases and J gave up 5 bases; unmatched junction bases: 16. The CDR3 extends over 18 amino acids. CDR3 bases: TGTGCCAGCAGCTTGGGAGGCCAGACCGGGACTAGAATAGATACGCAGTATTTT. The encoded protein is CASSLGGQTGTRIDTQYF.

The chain employs TRBV6-5 and TRBJ2-7; the match to TRBD2 covers 9 bases. V was pared by 6 bases and J by 0 bases, with 6 bases of the junction left unmatched. Germline CDR1 and CDR2: MNHEY and SVGAGI. The CDR3 extends over 15 amino acids. The CDR3 loop is CASSLAGVNSYEQYF. CDR3 coding DNA: TGTGCCAGCAGCTTAGCGGGGGTGAACTCCTACGAGCAGTACTTC.

The V gene is TRBV7-8, the J gene TRBJ1-1; maybe TRBD1 (5 bases). Germline V lookup: CDR1 SGHVS, CDR2 FQNEAQ. The CDR3 has 15 amino acids. Trimming removed 5 bases from V and 5 bases from J, with 18 bases in between. CDR3: CASSHHVVGGTEAFF. The CDR3 DNA reads as TGTGCCAGCAGCCATCATGTGGTGGGGGGAACTGAAGCTTTCTTT.

The rearrangement joins TRBV6-1 to TRBJ1-3; D not resolved. V was shortened by 0 bases and J by 0 bases, with 6 bases between the two germline ends. Germline V gene lookup returns CDR1 MNHNS and CDR2 SASEGT. The CDR3 has 15 amino acids. The CDR3 DNA follows: TGTGCCAGCAGTGAAGCGCCCAGCTCTGGAAACACCATATATTTT. This codes for CASSEAPSSGNTIYF.

The chain recombines TRBV29-1 with TRBJ2-1, with TRBD2 matching over 7 bases. Germline-derived CDR1 and CDR2 are SQVTM and ANQGSEA. Trimming removed 0 bases from V and 6 bases from J; junction bases left unmatched: 11. This CDR3 is 16 amino acids long. The CDR3 reads CSVEDAGWRGSNEQFF. The DNA for the CDR3 is TGCAGCGTTGAAGATGCCGGGTGGCGGGGGAGCAATGAGCAGTTCTTC.

The rearrangement uses TRBV19 and TRBJ1-1, with D possibly TRBD1 on 6 matching bases. This CDR3 spans 16 amino acids. Germline CDR1 and CDR2: LNHDA and SQIVND (reference sequence). V lost 1 base and J lost 1, with 13 bases in between. As DNA, the CDR3 is TGTGCCAGTAGTATAGGGGGGCATATACAGAACACTGAAGCTTTCTTT. Translation gives CASSIGGHIQNTEAFF.

This clone was counted a single time. V usage is TRBV25-1 and J usage is TRBJ2-5; TRBD1 aligns across 7 bases. The CDR3 covers 15 residues. V was clipped by 1 base and J by 3 bases; unmatched bases: 5. Germline V gene data show CDR1 as MGHDK and CDR2 as SYGVNS. CDR3 loop: CASSEFGTVKETQYF. CDR3 DNA sequence: TGTGCCAGCAGTGAATTCGGGACAGTAAAAGAGACCCAGTACTTC.

The V call is TRBV6-5, the J call TRBJ1-5; D gene unclear. V shed 5 bases and J shed 2 bases, with 13 bases lying between them. The germline V gene encodes CDR1 MNHEY and CDR2 SVGAGI. The CDR3 has 15 amino acids. CDR3 DNA sequence: TGTGCCAGCAGTCCCTTCCCCGGGGGCAATCAGCCCCAGCATTTT. Translation gives CASSPFPGGNQPQHF.

For the CDR3, the DNA is TGCGCCAGCAGCCAGGCTTCTGGGCAGGGGCGCAGGGGAGATACGCAGTATTTT. Encoded protein: CASSQASGQGRRGDTQYF. The V and J genes are TRBV4-1 and TRBJ2-3; possible D gene TRBD1, 6 bases. Looked up from germline, CDR1 is MGHRA and CDR2 is YSYEKL. V was shortened by 3 bases and J by 5 bases, with 24 bases between the two germline ends. CDR3 size: 18 residues.

The chain has TRBV11-3 and TRBJ2-1; tentatively, D is TRBD2 (6 bases). Trimming cost V 3 bases and J 5 bases, with 14 bases left between them. The CDR3 is 15 residues long. Per the germline V gene, CDR1 is SGHNT and CDR2 is YENEEA. The CDR3 nucleotides are TGTGCCAGCAGCTTGTGGGGGACGGGGGACAATGAGCAGTTCTTC. Translated: CASSLWGTGDNEQFF.

This clone has a single count. The chain combines TRBV2 with TRBJ2-2, with D hard to call. This CDR3 contains 15 residues. V was shortened by 4 bases and J by 2 bases, with 11 bases between the two germline ends. CDR1 and CDR2 (germline): SNHLY, FYNNEI. CDR3 sequence (DNA): TGTGCCAGCAGTGCCCAGACATCAAACACCGGGGAGCTGTTTTTT. This encodes CASSAQTSNTGELFF.